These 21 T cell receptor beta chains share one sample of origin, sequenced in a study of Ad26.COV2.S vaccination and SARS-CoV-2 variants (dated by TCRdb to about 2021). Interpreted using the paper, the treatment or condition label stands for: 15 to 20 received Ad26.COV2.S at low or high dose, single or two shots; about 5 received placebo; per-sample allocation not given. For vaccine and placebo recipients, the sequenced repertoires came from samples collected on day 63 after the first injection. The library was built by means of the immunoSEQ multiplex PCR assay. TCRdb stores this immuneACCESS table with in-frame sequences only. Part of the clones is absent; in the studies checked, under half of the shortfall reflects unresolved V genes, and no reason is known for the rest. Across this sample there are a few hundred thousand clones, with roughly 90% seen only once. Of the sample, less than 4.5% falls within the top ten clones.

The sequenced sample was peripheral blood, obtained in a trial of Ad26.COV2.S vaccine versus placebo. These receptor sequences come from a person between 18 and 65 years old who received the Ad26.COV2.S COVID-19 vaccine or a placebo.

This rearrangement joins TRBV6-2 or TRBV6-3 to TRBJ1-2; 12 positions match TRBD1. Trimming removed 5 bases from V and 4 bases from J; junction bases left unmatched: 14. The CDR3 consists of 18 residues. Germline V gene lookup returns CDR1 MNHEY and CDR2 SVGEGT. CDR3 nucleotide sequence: TGTGCCAGCAGTACGCCGGGACAGGGGGCCCAGAGTACCTATGGCTACACCTTC. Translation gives CASSTPGQGAQSTYGYTF.

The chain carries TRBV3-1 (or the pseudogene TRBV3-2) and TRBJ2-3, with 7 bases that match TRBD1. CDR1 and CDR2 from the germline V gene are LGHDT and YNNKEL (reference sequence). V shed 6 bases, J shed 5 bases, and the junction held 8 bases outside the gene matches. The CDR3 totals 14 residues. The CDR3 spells CASRPQGVEDTQYF. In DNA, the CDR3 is TGTGCCAGCAGGCCTCAGGGGGTTGAAGATACGCAGTATTTT.

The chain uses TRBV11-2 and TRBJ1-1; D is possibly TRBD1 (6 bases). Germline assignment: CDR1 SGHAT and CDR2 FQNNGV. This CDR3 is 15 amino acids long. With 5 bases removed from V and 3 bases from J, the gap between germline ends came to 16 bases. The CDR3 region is CASSAARGFDTEAFF. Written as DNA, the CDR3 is TGTGCCAGCAGCGCCGCGAGGGGGTTTGACACTGAAGCTTTCTTT.

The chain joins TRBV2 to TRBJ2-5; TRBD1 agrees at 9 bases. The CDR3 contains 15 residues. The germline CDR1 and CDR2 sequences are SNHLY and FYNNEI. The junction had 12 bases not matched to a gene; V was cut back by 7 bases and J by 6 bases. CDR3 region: CASTQSGQGMKTQYF. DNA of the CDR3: TGTGCCAGCACTCAGTCAGGACAGGGGATGAAGACCCAGTACTTC. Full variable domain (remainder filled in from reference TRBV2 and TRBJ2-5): EPEVTQTPSHQVTQMGQEVILRCVPISNHLYFYWYRQILGQKVEFLVSFYNNEISEKSEIFDDQFSVERPDGSNFTLKIRSTKLEDSAMYFCASTQSGQGMKTQYFGPGTRLLVL.

The CDR3 sequence: CASSFSGGTTYEQYF. CDR3 bases: TGTGCCAGCAGCTTTAGCGGGGGTACCACCTACGAGCAGTACTTC. The chain employs TRBV7-2 and TRBJ2-7; 9 bases map to TRBD2. Germline trimming cut 3 bases from V and 2 bases from J; bases unmatched to any gene: 5. The CDR3 contains 15 residues. Germline assignment: CDR1 SGHTA and CDR2 FQGNSA.

The CDR3 region is CASSARGAGMPDTQYF. CDR3 nucleotides: TGTGCCAGCAGCGCCCGGGGGGCCGGTATGCCAGATACGCAGTATTTT. This chain connects TRBV28 to TRBJ2-3; the D gene is possibly TRBD2 (7 bases). V was trimmed by 6 bases and J by 4 bases, leaving 20 bases between them. The CDR3 totals 16 residues. Germline V gene sequence: CDR1 MDHEN, CDR2 SYDVKM.

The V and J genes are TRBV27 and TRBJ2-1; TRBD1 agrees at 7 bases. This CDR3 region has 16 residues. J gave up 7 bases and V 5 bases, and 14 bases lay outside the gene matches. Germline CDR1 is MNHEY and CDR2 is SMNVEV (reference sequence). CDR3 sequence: CASSTLDRSGANEQFF. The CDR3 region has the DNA TGTGCCAGCAGTACATTGGACAGGTCGGGTGCGAATGAGCAGTTCTTC.

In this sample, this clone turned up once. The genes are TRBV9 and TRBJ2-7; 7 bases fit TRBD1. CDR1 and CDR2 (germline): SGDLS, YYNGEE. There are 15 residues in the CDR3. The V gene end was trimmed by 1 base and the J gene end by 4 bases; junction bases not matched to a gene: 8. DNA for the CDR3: TGTGCCAGCAGCGTAAATATAGGGGGCGCGTACGAGCAGTACTTC. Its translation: CASSVNIGGAYEQYF.

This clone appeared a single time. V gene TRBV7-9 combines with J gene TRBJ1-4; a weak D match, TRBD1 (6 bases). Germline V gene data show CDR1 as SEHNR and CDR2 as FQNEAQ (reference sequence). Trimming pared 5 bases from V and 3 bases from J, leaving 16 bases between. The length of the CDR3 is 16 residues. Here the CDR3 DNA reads TGTGCCAGCAGCACTAGGGGGGGTCTGGCTAATGAAAAACTGTTTTTT. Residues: CASSTRGGLANEKLFF.

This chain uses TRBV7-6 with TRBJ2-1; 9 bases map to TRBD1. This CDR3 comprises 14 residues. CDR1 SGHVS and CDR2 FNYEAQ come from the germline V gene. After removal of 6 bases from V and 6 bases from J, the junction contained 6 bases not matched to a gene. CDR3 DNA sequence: TGTGCCAGCAGTTCGCCGGGACAGGGCAATGAGCAGTTCTTC. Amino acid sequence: CASSSPGQGNEQFF.

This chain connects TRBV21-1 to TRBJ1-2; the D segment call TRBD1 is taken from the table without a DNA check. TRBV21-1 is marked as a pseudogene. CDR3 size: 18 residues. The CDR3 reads CASTRDRAVPIHNYGYTF. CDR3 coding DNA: TGTGCCAGCACCCGGGACAGGGCAGTTCCCATACATAACTATGGCTACACCTTC.

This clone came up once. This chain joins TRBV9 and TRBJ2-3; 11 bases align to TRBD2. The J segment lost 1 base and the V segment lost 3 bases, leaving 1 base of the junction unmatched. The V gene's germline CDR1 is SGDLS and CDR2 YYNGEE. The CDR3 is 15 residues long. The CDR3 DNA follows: TGTGCCAGCAGCGCGGGACTAGCGGGCACAGATACGCAGTATTTT. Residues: CASSAGLAGTDTQYF.

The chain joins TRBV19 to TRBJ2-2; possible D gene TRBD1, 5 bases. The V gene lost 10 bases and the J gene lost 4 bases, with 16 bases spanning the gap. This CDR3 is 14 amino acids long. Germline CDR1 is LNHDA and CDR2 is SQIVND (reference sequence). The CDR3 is CATQQGWGTGELFF. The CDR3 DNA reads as TGTGCCACGCAGCAGGGTTGGGGCACCGGGGAGCTGTTTTTT.

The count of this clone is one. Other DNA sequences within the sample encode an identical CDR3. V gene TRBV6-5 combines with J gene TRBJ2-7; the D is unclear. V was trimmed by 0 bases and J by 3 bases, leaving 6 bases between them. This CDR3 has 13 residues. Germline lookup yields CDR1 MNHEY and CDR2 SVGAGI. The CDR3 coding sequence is TGTGCCAGCAGTTACTCCGGATACTACGAGCAGTACTTC. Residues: CASSYSGYYEQYF.

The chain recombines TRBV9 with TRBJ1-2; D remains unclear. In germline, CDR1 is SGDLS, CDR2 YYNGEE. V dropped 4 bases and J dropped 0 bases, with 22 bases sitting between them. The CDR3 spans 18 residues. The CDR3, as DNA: TGTGCCAGCAGCCCCCACGGCTCGAGGGCAGTAGCTAACTATGGCTACACCTTC. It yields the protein CASSPHGSRAVANYGYTF. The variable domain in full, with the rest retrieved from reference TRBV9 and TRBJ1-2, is DSGVTQTPKHLITATGQRVTLRCSPRSGDLSVYWYQQSLDQGLQFLIQYYNGEERAKGNILERFSAQQFPDLHSELNLSSLELGDSALYFCASSPHGSRAVANYGYTFGSGTRLTVV.

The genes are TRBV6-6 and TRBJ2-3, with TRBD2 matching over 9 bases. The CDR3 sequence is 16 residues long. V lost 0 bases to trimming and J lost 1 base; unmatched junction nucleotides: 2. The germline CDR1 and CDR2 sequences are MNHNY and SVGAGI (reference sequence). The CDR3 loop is CASSYSIAGGTDTQYF. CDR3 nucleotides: TGTGCCAGCAGTTACTCGATAGCGGGGGGCACAGATACGCAGTATTTT.

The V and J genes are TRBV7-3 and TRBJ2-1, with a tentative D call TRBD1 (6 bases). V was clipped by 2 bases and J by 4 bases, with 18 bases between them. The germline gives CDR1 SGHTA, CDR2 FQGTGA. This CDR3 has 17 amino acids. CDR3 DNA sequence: TGTGCCAGCAGCTTATCAGGGTTGGGGGCAGGTTACAATGAGCAGTTCTTC. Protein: CASSLSGLGAGYNEQFF.

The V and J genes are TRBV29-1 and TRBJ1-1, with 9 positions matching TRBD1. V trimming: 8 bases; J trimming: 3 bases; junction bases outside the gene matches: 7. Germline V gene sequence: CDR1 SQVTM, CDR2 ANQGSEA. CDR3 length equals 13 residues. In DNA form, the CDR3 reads TGCAGCCCCTCGACAGGGGGAGACACTGAAGCTTTCTTT. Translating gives CSPSTGGDTEAFF.

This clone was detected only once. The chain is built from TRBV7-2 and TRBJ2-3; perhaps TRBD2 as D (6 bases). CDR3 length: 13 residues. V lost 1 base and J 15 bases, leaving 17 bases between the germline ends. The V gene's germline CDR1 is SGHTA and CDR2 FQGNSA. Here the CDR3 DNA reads TGTGCCAGCAGCTTAGTGGTGACTAGAGGGCCTTATTTT. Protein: CASSLVVTRGPYF. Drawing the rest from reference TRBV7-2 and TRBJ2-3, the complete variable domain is GAGVSQSPSNKVTEKGKDVELRCDPISGHTALYWYRQSLGQGLEFLIYFQGNSAPDKSGLPSDRFSAERTGGSVSTLTIQRTQQEDSAVYLCASSLVVTRGPYFGPGTRLTVL.

CDR3: CASTPQGGTPQHF. The CDR3 coding sequence is TGTGCCAGCACCCCTCAGGGGGGCACGCCCCAGCATTTT. V is TRBV6-2 or TRBV6-3 and J is TRBJ1-5; 7 nucleotides align to TRBD1. The germline CDR1 and CDR2 sequences are MNHEY and SVGEGT. Trimming cost V 7 bases and J 9 bases; bases outside gene matches: 9. The CDR3 loop spans 13 amino acids.

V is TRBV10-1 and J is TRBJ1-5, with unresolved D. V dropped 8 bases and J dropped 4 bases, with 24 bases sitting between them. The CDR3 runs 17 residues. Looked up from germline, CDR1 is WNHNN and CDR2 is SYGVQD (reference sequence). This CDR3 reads CASLPRGRLVFNQPQHF. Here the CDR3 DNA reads TGCGCCAGCCTTCCCCGAGGCAGGCTTGTTTTTAATCAGCCCCAGCATTTT.